The 9 T cell receptor beta chains below come from one sample, sequenced in a study of OX40 agonist ivuxolimab in advanced cancers. TCRdb keeps only in-frame clones here, not all; method: immunoSEQ multiplex PCR. The sample includes tens of thousands of clones, 87% of them seen just once. This sample comprised CD4+ or CD8+ T cells sorted from blood, obtained in a trial of the OX40 agonist ivuxolimab. These receptors all stem from an adult with an advanced solid tumor such as melanoma, head and neck, liver or kidney cancer.

This chain connects TRBV9 to TRBJ1-2; D gene unclear. Germline V gene data show CDR1 as SGDLS and CDR2 as YYNGEE. The CDR3 loop spans 13 amino acids. Trimming left V 0 bases short and J 8 bases short, with 11 bases between. The CDR3 DNA reads TGTGCCAGCAGCGTAGTTCTGGGGTCGGGCTACACCTTC. Its protein is CASSVVLGSGYTF.

This chain links TRBV19 with TRBJ1-2; the D gene is possibly TRBD1 (6 bases). The CDR3 consists of 15 residues. The V end was cut by 5 bases, the J end by 2 bases, with 15 bases between. Germline assignment: CDR1 LNHDA and CDR2 SQIVND (reference sequence). The CDR3 loop reads CASSARQAANYGYTF. CDR3 nucleotides: TGTGCCAGTAGTGCCAGACAGGCGGCGAACTATGGCTACACCTTC.

The rearrangement uses TRBV7-9 and TRBJ2-1; 9 nucleotides line up with TRBD1. Per the germline V gene, CDR1 is SEHNR and CDR2 is FQNEAQ (reference sequence). The CDR3 consists of 15 residues. V trimming: 1 base; J trimming: 4 bases; junction bases outside the gene matches: 2. In DNA, the CDR3 is TGTGCCAGCAGCTTAGGGGGACAGGGTTACAATGAGCAGTTCTTC. Amino acid sequence: CASSLGGQGYNEQFF. The whole variable domain, remainder taken from reference TRBV7-9 and TRBJ2-1, is DTGVSQNPRHKITKRGQNVTFRCDPISEHNRLYWYRQTLGQGPEFLTYFQNEAQLEKSRLLSDRFSAERPKGSFSTLEIQRTEQGDSAMYLCASSLGGQGYNEQFFGPGTRLTVL.

The chain is built from TRBV11-3 and TRBJ2-5; maybe TRBD1 (5 bases). The germline V and J ends were trimmed by 3 bases and 7 bases, with 12 bases remaining between them. CDR1 is SGHNT, CDR2 YENEEA, per germline. The CDR3 is made up of 13 amino acids. DNA for the CDR3: TGTGCCAGCAGCTTCACTGCGCAGGGGACCCAGTACTTC. Translation: CASSFTAQGTQYF. Supplemented by reference TRBV11-3 and TRBJ2-5, the full variable domain reads EAGVVQSPRYKIIEKKQPVAFWCNPISGHNTLYWYLQNLGQGPELLIRYENEEAVDDSQLPKDRFSAERLKGVDSTLKIQPAELGDSAVYLCASSFTAQGTQYFGPGTRLLVL.

This CDR3 reads CASSPSSGNTIYF. The CDR3 coding sequence is TGTGCCAGCTCTCCGTCCTCTGGAAACACCATATATTTT. The rearrangement uses TRBV6-1 and TRBJ1-3; no clear D. CDR3 length equals 13 residues. Trimming cost V 8 bases and J 0 bases, with 8 bases left between them. CDR1 MNHNS and CDR2 SASEGT come from the germline V gene.

This chain links TRBV27 with TRBJ2-6; no firm D call. Trimming removed 3 bases from V and 2 bases from J, with 8 bases in between. This CDR3 comprises 15 residues. The germline gives CDR1 MNHEY, CDR2 SMNVEV (reference sequence). The CDR3 is CASSFQVTGANVLTF. The DNA for the CDR3 is TGTGCCAGCAGTTTTCAGGTTACTGGGGCCAACGTCCTGACTTTC.

The V and J genes are TRBV4-3 and TRBJ2-1; TRBD2 agrees at 10 bases. This CDR3 region has 17 residues. The ends lost 0 bases at V and 9 bases at J; junction bases unmatched: 11. From germline, CDR1 is LGHNA and CDR2 YSLEER. CDR3 nucleotide sequence: TGCGCCAGCAGCCAAGACTGGGGGCTAGCGGGGGACATTGAGCAGTTCTTC. Translated, it gives CASSQDWGLAGDIEQFF.

This clone has just one count. V is TRBV19 and J is TRBJ1-1; 11 bases match TRBD1. This CDR3 has 13 residues. The junction had 5 bases not matched to a gene; V was cut back by 7 bases and J by 7 bases. The germline V gene has CDR1 LNHDA and CDR2 SQIVND (reference sequence). The DNA of the CDR3 is TGTGCCAGTAAGGGACAGGGGGGCATTGAAGCTTTCTTT. This gives the protein CASKGQGGIEAFF.

The chain links TRBV5-1 to TRBJ1-1; no clear D gene. The CDR3 consists of 12 residues. Germline V gene data show CDR1 as SGHRS and CDR2 as YFSETQ. The V end was cut by 0 bases, the J end by 4 bases, with 4 bases between. The CDR3 DNA sequence: TGCGCCAGCAGCTTGGGTAGCACTGAAGCTTTCTTT. It specifies CASSLGSTEAFF.